Below are 23 T cell receptor beta chains sequenced from a single sample in a study of blood T cell repertoires in COVID-19. Assay: immunoSEQ multiplex PCR; the TCRdb copy retains only in-frame clones and omits some. The table includes roughly 250,000 clones, 84% detected once. The sequencing input was peripheral blood. All receptors come from a man aged 45-65 years with active or convalescent COVID-19.

V is TRBV12-3 or TRBV12-4 and J is TRBJ2-5; D call uncertain. V lost 6 bases, J lost 3 bases, and 11 bases lay in between. The length of the CDR3 is 13 residues. Here the CDR3 DNA reads TGTGCCAGCAGCTATTTGTACGAAGAGACCCAGTACTTC. It translates to CASSYLYEETQYF.

The chain employs TRBV6-2 or TRBV6-3 and TRBJ2-2; D unclear. There are 14 residues in the CDR3. V gave up 5 bases and J gave up 4 bases, with 11 bases separating them. Germline loops: CDR1 MNHEY, CDR2 SVGEGT. CDR3 protein: CASSPSRSTGELFF. The CDR3 nucleotides are TGTGCCAGCAGTCCCTCCAGATCCACCGGGGAGCTGTTTTTT.

The V call is TRBV12-3 or TRBV12-4, the J call TRBJ2-7, with D unclear. V lost 5 bases and J 4 bases, leaving 12 bases between the germline ends. The CDR3 has 13 amino acids. The CDR3 DNA follows: TGTGCCAGCAGTCTGTCCCCAGTGTACGAGCAGTACTTC. This encodes CASSLSPVYEQYF.

CDR3 bases: TGCGCCAGCAGCCAAGAAGACACAGCGAGGGCAGATACGCAGTATTTT. It yields the protein CASSQEDTARADTQYF. The J gene is TRBJ2-3, the V gene TRBV4-1, with a tentative D call TRBD2 (5 bases). Looked up from germline, CDR1 is MGHRA and CDR2 is YSYEKL. This CDR3 has 16 residues. Between the trimmed V and J ends, which lost 0 bases and 4 bases, there was a span of 14 bases.

The V call is TRBV12-3 or TRBV12-4, the J call TRBJ1-4; no clear D gene. The V and J ends lost 6 bases and 7 bases respectively, with 12 bases between them. The CDR3 has 13 residues. The CDR3 DNA is TGTGCCAGCAGGTCCCCCTCCGGTGAAAAACTGTTTTTT. Protein product: CASRSPSGEKLFF.

This chain uses TRBV9 with TRBJ2-7; possible D gene TRBD2, 5 bases. Trimming shortened V by 1 base and J by 5 bases, and 16 bases separated the two germline ends. The CDR3 contains 15 residues. CDR1 and CDR2 from the germline V gene are SGDLS and YYNGEE. CDR3 sequence (DNA): TGTGCCAGCAGCGTATCCCCCGGCAGAGCGGACGAGCAGTACTTC. Translation gives CASSVSPGRADEQYF.

This clone has just a few counts. The chain combines TRBV7-9 with TRBJ1-1; perhaps TRBD1 as D (5 bases). The CDR3 sequence is 13 residues long. V was shortened by 5 bases and J by 2 bases, with 9 bases between the two germline ends. Germline assignment: CDR1 SEHNR and CDR2 FQNEAQ (reference sequence). As DNA, the CDR3 is TGTGCCAGCAGCGAAACAGGAAACACTGAAGCTTTCTTT. Translation: CASSETGNTEAFF.

In nucleotides, the CDR3 is TGTGCCAGCCACGGGACTAGCTTAGAGACAGATACGCAGTATTTT. Protein product: CASHGTSLETDTQYF. V is TRBV2 and J is TRBJ2-3; 9 nucleotides align to TRBD2. The CDR3 covers 15 residues. After removal of 8 bases from V and 3 bases from J, the junction contained 9 bases not matched to a gene. In germline, CDR1 is SNHLY, CDR2 FYNNEI.

The chain links TRBV28 to TRBJ2-5, with TRBD1 matching over 9 bases. The CDR3 loop spans 16 amino acids. V lost 5 bases and J lost 5; bases outside the gene matches: 12. Germline values: CDR1 MDHEN, CDR2 SYDVKM. The CDR3 DNA is TGTGCCAGCAGTCCCGGGCTGGACAGGGGTGTGGAGACCCAGTACTTC. Amino acid sequence: CASSPGLDRGVETQYF.

The genes are TRBV6-5 and TRBJ1-1; 7 bases line up with TRBD1. V was clipped by 7 bases and J by 1 base; unmatched bases: 9. The germline gives CDR1 MNHEY, CDR2 SVGAGI. The CDR3 consists of 15 residues. CDR3 protein: CASNPVGTANTEAFF. CDR3 nucleotides: TGTGCCAGCAATCCCGTCGGGACAGCGAACACTGAAGCTTTCTTT.

The chain recombines TRBV4-1 with TRBJ1-2; a possible D gene is TRBD1 (6 bases). The germline gives CDR1 MGHRA, CDR2 YSYEKL. There are 14 residues in the CDR3. The V end was cut by 3 bases, the J end by 4 bases, with 12 bases between. CDR3 amino acids: CASSQGGGAYGYTF. CDR3 DNA sequence: TGCGCCAGCAGCCAGGGAGGGGGTGCCTATGGCTACACCTTC.

The chain is built from TRBV11-3 and TRBJ2-7; D gene unclear. V lost 4 bases, J lost 3 bases, and 13 bases lay in between. CDR3 size: 14 residues. Germline CDR1 reads SGHNT; CDR2 reads YENEEA. In nucleotides, the CDR3 is TGTGCCAGCAGCTCCGCAGGCCCCCACTACGAGCAGTACTTC. Residues: CASSSAGPHYEQYF.

The rearrangement uses TRBV16 and TRBJ1-2; D ambiguous. This CDR3 comprises 14 residues. From germline, CDR1 is KGHSY and CDR2 FQNENV. V dropped 0 bases and J dropped 1 base, with 6 bases sitting between them. The CDR3 is CASSQSRDNYGYTF. CDR3 coding DNA: TGTGCCAGCAGCCAATCGAGGGATAACTATGGCTACACCTTC.

The chain is built from TRBV7-9 and TRBJ1-6; D is undetermined. The V end lost 4 bases, the J end lost 7 bases, and 11 bases lay between the germline ends. This CDR3 is built from 14 residues. Germline CDR1 reads SEHNR; CDR2 reads FQNEAQ (reference sequence). DNA of the CDR3: TGTGCCAGCAGCTCGGGGTCAATGAATTCACCCCTCCACTTT. It is translated as CASSSGSMNSPLHF.

The V call is TRBV3-1 (or the pseudogene TRBV3-2), the J call TRBJ1-6, with 7 bases lining up with TRBD1. This CDR3 region has 15 residues. The V and J ends lost 1 base and 5 bases, in that order; junction bases with no gene match: 2. Looked up from germline, CDR1 is LGHDT and CDR2 is YNNKEL (reference sequence). CDR3 nucleotides: TGTGCCAGCAGCCAAGCGACAGGGAATAATTCACCCCTCCACTTT. It specifies CASSQATGNNSPLHF.

V is TRBV3-1 (or the pseudogene TRBV3-2) and J is TRBJ2-5, with 14 bases fitting TRBD2. The germline V gene has CDR1 LGHDT and CDR2 YNNKEL (reference sequence). The CDR3 loop spans 16 amino acids. Trimming removed 5 bases from V and 4 bases from J; junction bases left unmatched: 6. This chain's CDR3 is CASSSMGLAGAETQYF. CDR3 nucleotide sequence: TGTGCCAGCAGCTCTATGGGACTAGCGGGGGCAGAGACCCAGTACTTC.

The chain uses TRBV5-8 and TRBJ2-3; D is perhaps TRBD1 (5 bases). Trimming took 2 bases from V and 5 from J, leaving 15 bases between them. CDR3 size: 15 residues. The germline CDR1 and CDR2 sequences are SGHTS and YDEGEE. The CDR3 spells CASSFRVPDLDTQYF. CDR3 coding DNA: TGTGCCAGCAGCTTCAGGGTCCCGGATTTAGATACGCAGTATTTT.

The CDR3 DNA reads TGTGCCAGCAGCCCCTCGGGGGGGCTGAGCTCTGGGGCCAACGTCCTGACTTTC. Its protein product is CASSPSGGLSSGANVLTF. The chain links TRBV4-2 to TRBJ2-6; 8 bases are shared with TRBD2. The length of the CDR3 is 18 residues. CDR1 is LGHNA and CDR2 is YNFKEQ in the germline V gene. V dropped 4 bases and J dropped 0; count of bases not matched to a gene: 8.

CDR3 amino acids: CASSRDTNTEAFF. Written as DNA, the CDR3 is TGTGCCAGCAGCCGGGACACTAACACTGAAGCTTTCTTT. This rearrangement joins TRBV7-2 to TRBJ1-1; D possibly corresponds to TRBD1 (6 bases). Germline values: CDR1 SGHTA, CDR2 FQGNSA. The CDR3 runs to 13 residues. The V gene lost 5 bases and the J gene lost 2 bases, with 9 bases spanning the gap.

The CDR3 region is CASSRGTGPGYTF. The CDR3 DNA reads as TGTGCCAGCAGCCGAGGGACAGGTCCGGGCTACACCTTC. The rearrangement uses TRBV7-9 and TRBJ1-2; 8 nucleotides align to TRBD1. CDR3 length: 13 amino acids. In germline, CDR1 is SEHNR, CDR2 FQNEAQ (reference sequence). With 5 bases clipped from V and 8 bases from J, the junction kept 7 bases outside the gene matches. Full variable domain (rest looked up from reference TRBV7-9 and TRBJ1-2): DTGVSQNPRHKITKRGQNVTFRCDPISEHNRLYWYRQTLGQGPEFLTYFQNEAQLEKSRLLSDRFSAERPKGSFSTLEIQRTEQGDSAMYLCASSRGTGPGYTFGSGTRLTVV.

This clone has only one observation. V and J are TRBV19 and TRBJ2-3, with D possibly TRBD1 on 8 matching bases. The CDR3 contains 14 residues. Germline CDR1 and CDR2: LNHDA and SQIVND (reference sequence). V was trimmed by 7 bases and J by 5 bases, leaving 16 bases between them. The CDR3 region is CASNMDREGDTQYF. The CDR3 DNA reads TGTGCCAGTAATATGGACAGGGAGGGAGATACGCAGTATTTT.

This chain joins TRBV7-3 and TRBJ1-2; TRBD1 matches at 7 bases. This CDR3 contains 14 residues. CDR1 and CDR2 (germline): SGHTA, FQGTGA. Germline trimming cut 7 bases from V and 5 bases from J; bases unmatched to any gene: 10. CDR3 DNA sequence: TGTGCCAGCATCCCGAAGGGGGCAGGGTATGGCTACACCTTC. Translated: CASIPKGAGYGYTF.

A few counts support this clone. CDR3 sequence (DNA): TGTGCCTGGAGTGTACCGGGACAGCAAGAGACCCAGTACTTC. Translated: CAWSVPGQQETQYF. This chain links TRBV30 with TRBJ2-5; TRBD1 matches 7 bases. The CDR3 runs 14 residues. Germline trimming cut 0 bases from V and 2 bases from J; bases unmatched to any gene: 3. The germline V gene has CDR1 GTSNPN and CDR2 SVGIG (reference sequence).